This TCR beta chain was sequenced for a study of CD8 T cells in ankylosing spondylitis. Findings and caveats of the study: A TCR beta motif of roughly 8 highly homologous variants appeared characteristic of ankylosing spondylitis blood. Clones linked with disease were CD8+ and fairly uncommon in the peripheral blood.

The ends lost 4 bases at V and 1 base at J; junction bases unmatched: 7. CDR1 and CDR2 (germline): LNHNV, YYDKDF (reference sequence). The CDR3 totals 16 residues. Worth noting for this clonotype: Its specificity is unknown.

Via MiXCR, TCRdb re-called the 5' RACE reads, giving one row per CDR3 protein. The repertoire holds 450,000 to 550,000 distinct CDR3 sequences, with about 5.4% as singletons. V gene TRBV15 combines with J gene TRBJ1-1; 9 bases line up with TRBD1. The receptor was isolated from a male donor with ankylosing spondylitis. Sequencing was carried out using blood, either unsorted or a sorted T cell fraction (not recorded which). CDR3 region: CATSKSPGQGNTEAFF. Here the CDR3 DNA reads TGTGCCACCAGCAAAAGCCCGGGACAGGGGAACACTGAAGCTTTCTTT.